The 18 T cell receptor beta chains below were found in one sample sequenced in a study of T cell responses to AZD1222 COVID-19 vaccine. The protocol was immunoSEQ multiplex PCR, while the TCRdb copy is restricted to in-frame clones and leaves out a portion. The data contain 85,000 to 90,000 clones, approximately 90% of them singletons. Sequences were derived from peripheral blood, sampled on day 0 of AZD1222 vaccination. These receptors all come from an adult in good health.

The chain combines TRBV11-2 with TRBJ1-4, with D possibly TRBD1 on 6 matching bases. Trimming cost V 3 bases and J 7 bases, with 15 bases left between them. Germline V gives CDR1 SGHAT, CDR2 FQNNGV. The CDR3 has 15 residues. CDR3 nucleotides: TGTGCCAGCAGCTTGGGGGGGGCCGTTGGTGAAAAACTGTTTTTT. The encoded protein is CASSLGGAVGEKLFF.

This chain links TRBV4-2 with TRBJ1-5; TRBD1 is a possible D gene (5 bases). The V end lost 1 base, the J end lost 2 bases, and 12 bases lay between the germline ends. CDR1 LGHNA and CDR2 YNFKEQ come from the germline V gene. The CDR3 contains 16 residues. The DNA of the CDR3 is TGTGCCAGCAGCCAAGGGGGTCAGGGTCGCAATCAGCCCCAGCATTTT. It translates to CASSQGGQGRNQPQHF.

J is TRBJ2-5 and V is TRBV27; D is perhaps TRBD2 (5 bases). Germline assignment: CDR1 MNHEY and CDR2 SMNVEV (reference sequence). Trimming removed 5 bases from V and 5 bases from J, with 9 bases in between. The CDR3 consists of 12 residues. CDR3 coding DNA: TGTGCCAGCAGTGCATCGGGGGAGACCCAGTACTTC. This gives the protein CASSASGETQYF.

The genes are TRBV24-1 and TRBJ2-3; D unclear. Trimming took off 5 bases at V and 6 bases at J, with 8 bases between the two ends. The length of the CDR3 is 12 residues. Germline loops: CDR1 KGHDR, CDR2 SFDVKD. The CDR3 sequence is CATSGGSDTQYF. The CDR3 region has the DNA TGTGCCACCAGTGGAGGATCTGATACGCAGTATTTT.

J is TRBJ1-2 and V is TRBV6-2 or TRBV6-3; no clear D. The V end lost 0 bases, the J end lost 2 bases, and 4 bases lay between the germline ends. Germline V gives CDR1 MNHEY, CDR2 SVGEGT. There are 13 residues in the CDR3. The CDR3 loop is CASSYSENYGYTF. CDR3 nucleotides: TGTGCCAGCAGTTACTCAGAGAACTATGGCTACACCTTC.

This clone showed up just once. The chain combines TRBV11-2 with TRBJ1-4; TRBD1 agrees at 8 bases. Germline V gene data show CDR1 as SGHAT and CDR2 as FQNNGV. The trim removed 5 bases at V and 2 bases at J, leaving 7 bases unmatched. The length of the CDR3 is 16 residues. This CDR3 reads CASSAQQGGTNEKLFF. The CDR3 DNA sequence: TGTGCCAGCAGCGCTCAACAGGGGGGCACTAATGAAAAACTGTTTTTT.

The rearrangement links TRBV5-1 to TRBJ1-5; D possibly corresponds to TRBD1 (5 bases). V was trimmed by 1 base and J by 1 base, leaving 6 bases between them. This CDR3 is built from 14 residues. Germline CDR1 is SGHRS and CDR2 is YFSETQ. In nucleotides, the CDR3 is TGCGCCAGCAGCTTGACAGGAAGCAATCAGCCCCAGCATTTT. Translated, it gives CASSLTGSNQPQHF.

The CDR3 loop is CASSPPSIAGSEQYF. The CDR3 bases are TGTGCCAGCTCACCACCGTCGATAGCGGGGAGCGAGCAGTACTTC. The J gene is TRBJ2-7, the V gene TRBV18; 8 bases line up with TRBD2. Germline CDR1 is KGHSH and CDR2 is LQKENI. The CDR3 has 15 residues. The V and J ends lost 0 bases and 6 bases, in that order; junction bases with no gene match: 7.

Here the CDR3 reads CASSEDSLPYEQYF. Here the CDR3 DNA reads TGTGCCAGCAGCGAGGACAGCCTTCCCTACGAGCAGTACTTC. The rearrangement uses TRBV9 and TRBJ2-7, with D perhaps TRBD1 (6 bases). The germline V gene has CDR1 SGDLS and CDR2 YYNGEE. Trimming stripped 3 bases from V and 2 bases from J, with 12 bases between. The CDR3 contains 14 residues.

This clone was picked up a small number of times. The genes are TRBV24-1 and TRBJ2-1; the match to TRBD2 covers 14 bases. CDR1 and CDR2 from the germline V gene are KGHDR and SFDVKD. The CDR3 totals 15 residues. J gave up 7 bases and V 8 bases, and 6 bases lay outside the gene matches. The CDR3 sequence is CATKGWTSGRNEQFF. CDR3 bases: TGTGCCACCAAGGGGTGGACTAGCGGGAGGAATGAGCAGTTCTTC.

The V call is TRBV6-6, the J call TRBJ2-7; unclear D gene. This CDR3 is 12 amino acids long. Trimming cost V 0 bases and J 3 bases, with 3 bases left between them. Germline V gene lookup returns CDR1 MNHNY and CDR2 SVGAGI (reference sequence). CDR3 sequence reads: CASSYSDYEQYF. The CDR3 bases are TGTGCCAGCAGTTACTCCGACTACGAGCAGTACTTC.

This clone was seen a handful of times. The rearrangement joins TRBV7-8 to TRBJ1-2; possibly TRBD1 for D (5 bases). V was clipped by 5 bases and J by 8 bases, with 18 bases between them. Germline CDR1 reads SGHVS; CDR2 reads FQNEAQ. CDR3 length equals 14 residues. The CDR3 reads CASSPRGRGEGYTF. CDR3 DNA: TGTGCCAGCAGCCCCCGGGGGAGGGGCGAGGGCTACACCTTC.

The CDR3 sequence: CASTQFGGELFF. Written as DNA, the CDR3 is TGTGCCAGCACACAATTTGGCGGGGAGCTGTTTTTT. The rearrangement links TRBV12-3 or TRBV12-4 to TRBJ2-2, with no clear D. V was pared by 7 bases and J by 7 bases, with 10 bases between. This CDR3 is built from 12 residues.

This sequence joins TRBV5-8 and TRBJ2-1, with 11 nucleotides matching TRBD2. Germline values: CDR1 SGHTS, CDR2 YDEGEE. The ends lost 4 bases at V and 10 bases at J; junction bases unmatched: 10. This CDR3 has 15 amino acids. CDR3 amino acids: CASSQGTSGLGEQFF. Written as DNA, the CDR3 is TGTGCCAGCAGCCAGGGGACTAGCGGTTTAGGAGAGCAGTTCTTC.

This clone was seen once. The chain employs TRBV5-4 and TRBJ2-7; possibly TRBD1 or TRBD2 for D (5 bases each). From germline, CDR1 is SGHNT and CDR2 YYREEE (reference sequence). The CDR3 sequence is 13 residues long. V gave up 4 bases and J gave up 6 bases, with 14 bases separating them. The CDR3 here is CASSTEGFGEQYF. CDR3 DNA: TGTGCCAGCAGCACCGAGGGGTTTGGCGAGCAGTACTTC.

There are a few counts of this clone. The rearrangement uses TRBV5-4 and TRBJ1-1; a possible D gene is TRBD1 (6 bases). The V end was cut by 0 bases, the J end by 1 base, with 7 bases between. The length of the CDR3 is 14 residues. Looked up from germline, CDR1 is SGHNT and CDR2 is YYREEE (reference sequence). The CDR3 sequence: CASSLGQANTEAFF. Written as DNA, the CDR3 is TGTGCCAGCAGCTTGGGACAGGCGAACACTGAAGCTTTCTTT.

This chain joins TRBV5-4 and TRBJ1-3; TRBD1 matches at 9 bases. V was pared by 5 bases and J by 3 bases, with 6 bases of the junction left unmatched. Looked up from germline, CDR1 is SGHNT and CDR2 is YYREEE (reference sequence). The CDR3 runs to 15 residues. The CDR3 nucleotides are TGTGCCAGCAGTCCGGGACAGGGTTTTGGAAACACCATATATTTT. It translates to CASSPGQGFGNTIYF.

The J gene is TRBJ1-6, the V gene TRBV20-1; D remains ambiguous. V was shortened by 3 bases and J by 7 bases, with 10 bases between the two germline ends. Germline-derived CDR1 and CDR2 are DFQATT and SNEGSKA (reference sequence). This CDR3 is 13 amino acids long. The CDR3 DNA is TGCAGTGCTAGTCCGGGAATCAATTCACCCCTCCACTTT. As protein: CSASPGINSPLHF.